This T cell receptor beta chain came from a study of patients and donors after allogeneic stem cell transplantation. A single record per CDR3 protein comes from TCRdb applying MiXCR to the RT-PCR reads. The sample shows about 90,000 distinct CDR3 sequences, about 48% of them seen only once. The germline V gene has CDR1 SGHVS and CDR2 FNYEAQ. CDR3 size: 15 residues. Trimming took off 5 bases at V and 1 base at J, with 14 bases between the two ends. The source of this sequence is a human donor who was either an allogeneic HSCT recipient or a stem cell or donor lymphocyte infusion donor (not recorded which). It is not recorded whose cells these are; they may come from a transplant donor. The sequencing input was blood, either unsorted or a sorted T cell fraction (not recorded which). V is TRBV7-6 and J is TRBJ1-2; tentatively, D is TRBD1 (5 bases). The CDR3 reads CASSPTDKSNYGYTF. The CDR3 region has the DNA TGTGCCAGCAGCCCGACGGACAAGAGTAACTATGGCTACACCTTC.